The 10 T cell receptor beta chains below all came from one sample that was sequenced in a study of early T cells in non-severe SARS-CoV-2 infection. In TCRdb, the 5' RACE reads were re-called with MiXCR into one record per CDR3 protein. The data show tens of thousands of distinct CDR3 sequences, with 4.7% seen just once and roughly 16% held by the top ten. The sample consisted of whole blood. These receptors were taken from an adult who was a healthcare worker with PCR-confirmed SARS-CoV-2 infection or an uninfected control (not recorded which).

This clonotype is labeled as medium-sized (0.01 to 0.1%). As DNA, the CDR3 is TGTGCCAGCATGTCAAATTACTATAGCAATCAGCCCCAGCATTTT. Residues: CASMSNYYSNQPQHF. The chain links TRBV2 to TRBJ1-5; D remains unclear. Germline loops: CDR1 SNHLY, CDR2 FYNNEI. V lost 7 bases, J lost 0 bases, and 13 bases lay in between. The CDR3 is 15 residues long.

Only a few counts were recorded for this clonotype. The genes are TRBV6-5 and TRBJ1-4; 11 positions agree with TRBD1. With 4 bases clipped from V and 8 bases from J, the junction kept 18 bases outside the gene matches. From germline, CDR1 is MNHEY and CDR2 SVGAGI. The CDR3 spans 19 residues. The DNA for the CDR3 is TGTGCCAGCAGTTTGCACGGACAGGGGGCCCGTGGGTTTGGAGAAAAACTGTTTTTT. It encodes CASSLHGQGARGFGEKLFF.

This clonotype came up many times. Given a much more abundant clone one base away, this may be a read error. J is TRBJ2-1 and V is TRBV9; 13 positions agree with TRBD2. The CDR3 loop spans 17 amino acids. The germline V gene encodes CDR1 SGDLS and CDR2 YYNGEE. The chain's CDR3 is CTSSVGRLAGGVYEQFF. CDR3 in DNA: TGTACCAGCAGCGTAGGTCGACTAGCGGGGGGAGTGTATGAGCAGTTCTTC.

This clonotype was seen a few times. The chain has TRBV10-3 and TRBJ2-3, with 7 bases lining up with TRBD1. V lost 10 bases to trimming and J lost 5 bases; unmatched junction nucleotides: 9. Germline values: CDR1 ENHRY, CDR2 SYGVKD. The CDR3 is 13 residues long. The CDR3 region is CATQGGVLDTQYF. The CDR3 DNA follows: TGTGCCACCCAAGGGGGCGTATTAGATACGCAGTATTTT.

CDR3 sequence reads: CATSGDRRSEKLFF. CDR3 in DNA: TGTGCCACCTCTGGGGACAGGCGGAGTGAAAAACTGTTTTTT. The gene calls are TRBV19 and TRBJ1-4; 8 bases align to TRBD1. The CDR3 covers 14 residues. V lost 10 bases to trimming and J lost 7 bases; unmatched junction nucleotides: 11. From germline, CDR1 is LNHDA and CDR2 SQIVND (reference sequence).

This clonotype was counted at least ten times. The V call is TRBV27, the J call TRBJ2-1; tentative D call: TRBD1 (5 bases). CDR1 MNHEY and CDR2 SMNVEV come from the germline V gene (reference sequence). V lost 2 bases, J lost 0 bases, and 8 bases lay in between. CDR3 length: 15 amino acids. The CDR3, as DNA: TGTGCCAGCAGTTTACGACAGACCTCCTACAATGAGCAGTTCTTC. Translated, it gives CASSLRQTSYNEQFF.

CDR3 sequence (DNA): TGTGCCAGCCTTACCGGGACAACCTACAATGAGCAGTTCTTC. This encodes CASLTGTTYNEQFF. This chain joins TRBV7-9 and TRBJ2-1, with D tentatively TRBD1 (6 bases). Germline loops: CDR1 SEHNR, CDR2 FQNEAQ (reference sequence). Between the trimmed V and J ends, which lost 8 bases and 2 bases, there was a span of 13 bases. The CDR3 length is 14 residues.

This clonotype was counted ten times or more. CDR3 sequence reads: CASSGSAYQETQYF. In DNA form, the CDR3 reads TGTGCCAGCAGTGGGTCAGCGTACCAAGAGACCCAGTACTTC. V is TRBV2 and J is TRBJ2-5; D is ambiguous. From germline, CDR1 is SNHLY and CDR2 FYNNEI. The CDR3 is made up of 14 amino acids. V dropped 4 bases and J dropped 0 bases, with 9 bases sitting between them.

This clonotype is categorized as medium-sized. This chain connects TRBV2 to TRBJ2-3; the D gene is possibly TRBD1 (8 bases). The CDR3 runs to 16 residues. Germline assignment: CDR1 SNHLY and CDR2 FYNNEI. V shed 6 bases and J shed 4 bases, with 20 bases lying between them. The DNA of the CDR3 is TGTGCCAGCAGGTGGGCGGGACAGGCGGGGGCAGATACGCAGTATTTT. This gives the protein CASRWAGQAGADTQYF.

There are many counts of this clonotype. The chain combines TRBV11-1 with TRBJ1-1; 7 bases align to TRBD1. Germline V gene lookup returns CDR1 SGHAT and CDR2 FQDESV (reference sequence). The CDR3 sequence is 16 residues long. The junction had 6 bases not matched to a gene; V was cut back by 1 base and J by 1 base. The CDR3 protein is CASSLVPGTANTEAFF. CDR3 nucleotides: TGTGCCAGCAGCTTAGTCCCCGGGACAGCGAACACTGAAGCTTTCTTT.